This T cell receptor (beta chain) was sequenced in a study of metastatic and nonmetastatic thyroid tumors. Study in general: Where malignant and benign thyroid patients were concerned, repertoires were compared across blood and tumor or nodule tissue.

All patients were treatment-naive before thyroid surgery. This clone ranks as medium-sized. What it binds is unknown. Study-level findings and limits: Significantly greater TCR beta diversity was reportedly found in malignant thyroid tumors than in benign nodules (in blood and tumor).

V was cut by 6 bases and J by 5 bases, with 16 bases left in between. The CDR3 has 14 residues. Per germline, CDR1 ENHRY and CDR2 SYGVKD. As handled by the study authors: In papillary thyroid cancer, a distant-metastasis classifier was built using CDR3 differences across clinicopathological groups. TCRdb recomputed clones from the PCR reads via MiXCR. TCRdb assigned the V and J calls; the authors' analysis was not used. The sample has about 16,000 clones, around 31% seen once. The TCR sequence derives from a male donor with papillary thyroid cancer or a benign thyroid nodule (not recorded which). Some clones in this sample may be carry-over from other donors' samples. Sequenced material: tumor tissue. The chain employs TRBV10-3 and TRBJ1-2; D is unresolved. The CDR3 DNA follows: TGTGCCATCAGCCCGGGCTCCGCGAGATATGGCTACACCTTC. Amino acids: CAISPGSARYGYTF.